These 19 T cell receptor beta chains were sequenced from one sample in a study of T cell repertoires in ileal Crohn's disease. Here immunoSEQ multiplex PCR was the method, and the copy in TCRdb shows in-frame clones only, minus some. The sample has about 8,400 clones, around 84% seen once. The specimen sequenced was ileal tissue. The receptors here all came from an adult with Crohn's disease.

There are a few counts of this clone. This chain connects TRBV9 to TRBJ1-5; unclear D gene. The V end lost 2 bases, the J end lost 3 bases, and 6 bases lay between the germline ends. In germline, CDR1 is SGDLS, CDR2 YYNGEE. This CDR3 region has 13 residues. The CDR3 DNA reads as TGTGCCAGCAGCGTGGGTATCAATCAGCCCCAGCATTTT. It specifies CASSVGINQPQHF. The full variable domain, its missing parts supplied by reference TRBV9 and TRBJ1-5, is DSGVTQTPKHLITATGQRVTLRCSPRSGDLSVYWYQQSLDQGLQFLIQYYNGEERAKGNILERFSAQQFPDLHSELNLSSLELGDSALYFCASSVGINQPQHFGDGTRLSIL.

The V call is TRBV12-5, the J call TRBJ2-7; D gene unclear. V was shortened by 0 bases and J by 4 bases, with 7 bases between the two germline ends. Germline V gene data show CDR1 as LGHNT and CDR2 as FRNRAP. The CDR3 is 13 amino acids. CDR3 nucleotide sequence: TGTGCTAGTGGTTTGGTAACGCATTACGAGCAGTACTTC. It codes for CASGLVTHYEQYF.

This clone showed up just a few times. The chain recombines TRBV6-1 with TRBJ2-1; D is ambiguous. Trimming shortened V by 3 bases and J by 8 bases, and 14 bases separated the two germline ends. Germline CDR1 and CDR2: MNHNS and SASEGT. The CDR3 is 14 residues long. In DNA form, the CDR3 reads TGTGCCAGCAGTGAGGGCCAGGTCGGCGATGAGCAGTTCTTC. Translating it yields CASSEGQVGDEQFF.

The J gene is TRBJ2-2, the V gene TRBV11-2, with TRBD2 identical over 7 bases. CDR3 size: 15 residues. J was trimmed by 4 bases and V by 4 bases; bases with no gene match: 6. Germline assignment: CDR1 SGHAT and CDR2 FQNNGV. The CDR3 spells CASSWGGRGTGELFF. CDR3 nucleotides: TGTGCCAGCAGCTGGGGCGGGAGAGGCACCGGGGAGCTGTTTTTT.

This chain links TRBV12-5 with TRBJ2-5; 7 nucleotides align to TRBD1. This CDR3 region has 14 residues. CDR1 LGHNT and CDR2 FRNRAP come from the germline V gene. Trimming cost V 5 bases and J 3 bases; bases outside gene matches: 6. The CDR3 bases are TGTGCTAGTGGTCCCCCCGGGACAGAAGAGACCCAGTACTTC. Translation: CASGPPGTEETQYF.

The chain employs TRBV7-8 and TRBJ2-7; a weak D match, TRBD1 (6 bases). V was clipped by 1 base and J by 5 bases, with 15 bases between them. The germline V gene encodes CDR1 SGHVS and CDR2 FQNEAQ. The CDR3 is 15 amino acids. The DNA of the CDR3 is TGTGCCAGCAGCTTAGAACGTGGGGGCCGGGACGAGCAGTACTTC. It is translated as CASSLERGGRDEQYF.

The chain has TRBV6-1 and TRBJ1-3, with TRBD1 as a possible D gene (5 bases). The CDR3 covers 15 residues. The V gene's germline CDR1 is MNHNS and CDR2 SASEGT. The V and J ends lost 4 bases and 0 bases respectively, with 10 bases between them. CDR3 region: CASSVKQDSGNTIYF. The CDR3 DNA reads TGTGCCAGCAGTGTTAAACAGGACTCTGGAAACACCATATATTTT.

This clone was detected only a few times. The chain has TRBV9 and TRBJ1-1; D call uncertain. In germline, CDR1 is SGDLS, CDR2 YYNGEE. The V and J ends lost 0 bases and 4 bases respectively, with 19 bases between them. This CDR3 is 17 amino acids long. CDR3 coding DNA: TGTGCCAGCAGCGTAGCCCCGGGGTACTCGAGCGGCACTGAAGCTTTCTTT. This translates into CASSVAPGYSSGTEAFF.

The chain recombines TRBV11-1 with TRBJ2-3; TRBD2 aligns across 13 bases. The CDR3 is 17 residues long. Germline V gives CDR1 SGHAT, CDR2 FQDESV (reference sequence). The V segment lost 5 bases and the J segment 4 bases; nucleotides outside the gene matches: 9. As DNA, the CDR3 is TGTGCCAGCAGCGAGACCCCACTAGCGGGAGGGGCAGATACGCAGTATTTT. It yields the protein CASSETPLAGGADTQYF.

This chain links TRBV2 with TRBJ2-2; perhaps TRBD2 as D (6 bases). Germline-derived CDR1 and CDR2 are SNHLY and FYNNEI. V was shortened by 8 bases and J by 4 bases, with 14 bases between the two germline ends. The CDR3 consists of 14 residues. CDR3 sequence reads: CASRGGAVTGELFF. The CDR3 nucleotides are TGTGCCAGCCGAGGAGGGGCGGTCACCGGGGAGCTGTTTTTT.

The chain's CDR3 is CASRRGQGDNQPQHF. CDR3 sequence (DNA): TGTGCCAGCAGACGGGGGCAGGGGGACAATCAGCCCCAGCATTTT. This sequence joins TRBV27 and TRBJ1-5, with 7 bases identical to TRBD1. V lost 6 bases to trimming and J lost 3 bases; unmatched junction nucleotides: 8. CDR1 is MNHEY and CDR2 is SMNVEV in the germline V gene (reference sequence). The CDR3 spans 15 residues.

Here the CDR3 reads CAISPWVAGGPQADTQYF. The CDR3 DNA reads as TGTGCCATCAGCCCCTGGGTAGCGGGAGGGCCCCAGGCAGATACGCAGTATTTT. The chain recombines TRBV10-3 with TRBJ2-3; TRBD2 matches 11 bases. The germline V gene has CDR1 ENHRY and CDR2 SYGVKD. With V trimmed by 6 bases and J by 4 bases, 15 bases remained unmatched. The CDR3 runs 18 residues.

The chain uses TRBV30 and TRBJ2-1; the match to TRBD2 covers 9 bases. Trimming cost V 8 bases and J 8 bases; bases outside gene matches: 13. Germline V gene sequence: CDR1 GTSNPN, CDR2 SVGIG (reference sequence). The CDR3 has 14 amino acids. The CDR3 sequence is CAGRYSGRTDEQFF. As DNA, the CDR3 is TGTGCCGGGCGGTATAGCGGGAGAACCGATGAGCAGTTCTTC.

Concerning this clone itself: One junction end disagrees with the germline gene, perhaps due to a read error. The rearrangement uses TRBV7-9 and TRBJ2-1, with 11 bases identical to TRBD2. CDR1 is SEHNR and CDR2 is FQNEAQ in the germline V gene (reference sequence). CDR3 length: 13 residues. The DNA of the CDR3 is TGTGCCAGCAGCTTGGGACTAGCGGATAAATTGGTCTTC. Translated, it gives CASSLGLADKLVF.

J is TRBJ1-1 and V is TRBV5-1; D remains unclear. The CDR3 totals 13 residues. CDR1 and CDR2 (germline): SGHRS, YFSETQ. The V gene lost 0 bases and the J gene lost 10 bases, with 13 bases spanning the gap. The CDR3 coding sequence is TGCGCCAGCAGCTTGGAGGGTTCTTATGGAGCTTTCTTT. Residues: CASSLEGSYGAFF.

The rearrangement uses TRBV7-2 and TRBJ2-3; 11 bases line up with TRBD2. The CDR3 runs to 17 residues. V shed 5 bases, J shed 5 bases, and the junction held 12 bases outside the gene matches. Germline CDR1 reads SGHTA; CDR2 reads FQGNSA. The CDR3 nucleotides are TGTGCCAGCAGCGCCCCGCTTGGACTAGCGGGCATAGATACGCAGTATTTT. Residues: CASSAPLGLAGIDTQYF.

This clone was detected only once. The J gene is TRBJ1-1, the V gene TRBV23-1; D is perhaps TRBD1 (6 bases). TRBV23-1 is identified as an open reading frame with a role that is uncertain. This CDR3 contains 17 residues. V lost 3 bases and J lost 4, with 21 bases in between. This CDR3 reads CASSHWDRHPRGTEAFF. CDR3 DNA: TGCGCCAGCAGTCATTGGGACCGCCACCCCAGGGGCACTGAAGCTTTCTTT.

The chain couples TRBV9 to TRBJ1-5; D gene ambiguous. The CDR3 is 15 residues long. Per the germline V gene, CDR1 is SGDLS and CDR2 is YYNGEE. The V end was cut by 3 bases, the J end by 10 bases, with 20 bases between. The CDR3 DNA reads TGTGCCAGCAGCGCATGCCGGGAGGGTCCTGGACCCCAGCATTTT. This encodes CASSACREGPGPQHF.

In its sample, this clone was seen once. This chain uses TRBV11-3 with TRBJ2-7; no definite D call. In germline, CDR1 is SGHNT, CDR2 YENEEA. V was shortened by 2 bases and J by 0 bases, with 2 bases between the two germline ends. This CDR3 comprises 12 residues. The CDR3 here is CASSLNSYEQYF. The CDR3 bases are TGTGCCAGCAGCTTAAACTCCTACGAGCAGTACTTC.